This T cell receptor (beta chain) comes out of a study of blood T cell repertoires in COVID-19. Authors' analysis steps: Nucleated cell counts were estimated from reference gene primer amplification. The repertoire was sequenced with immunoSEQ multiplex PCR; TCRdb's copy has only in-frame clones and lacks some. V, J and clone size derive from that table, while D and trimming were established from the DNA sequence. The sample contains some 62,000 clones, 86% of which appear only once. CDR3 length: 15 amino acids. Losses at the gene ends were 6 bases for V and 3 bases for J; bases not matched to a gene: 4. CDR1 is SGHRS and CDR2 is YFSETQ in the germline V gene.

The sample consisted of peripheral blood. The chain links TRBV5-1 to TRBJ2-2; TRBD1 agrees at 11 bases. The clonotype originates from a woman at least 80 years old with acute or convalescent COVID-19. CDR3 protein: CASTRDRGYTGELFF. The DNA for the CDR3 is TGCGCCAGCACACGGGACAGGGGGTACACCGGGGAGCTGTTTTTT.